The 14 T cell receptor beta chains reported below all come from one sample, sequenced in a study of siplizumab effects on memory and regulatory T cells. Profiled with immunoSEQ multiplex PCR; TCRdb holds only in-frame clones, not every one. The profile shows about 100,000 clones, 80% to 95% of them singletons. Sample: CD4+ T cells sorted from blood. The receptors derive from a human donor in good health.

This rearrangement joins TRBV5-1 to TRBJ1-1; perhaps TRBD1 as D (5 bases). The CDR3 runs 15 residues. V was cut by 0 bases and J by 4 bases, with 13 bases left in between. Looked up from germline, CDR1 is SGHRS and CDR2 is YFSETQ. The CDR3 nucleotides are TGCGCCAGCAGCTTGGACGGGGGATTCCGCACTGAAGCTTTCTTT. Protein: CASSLDGGFRTEAFF.

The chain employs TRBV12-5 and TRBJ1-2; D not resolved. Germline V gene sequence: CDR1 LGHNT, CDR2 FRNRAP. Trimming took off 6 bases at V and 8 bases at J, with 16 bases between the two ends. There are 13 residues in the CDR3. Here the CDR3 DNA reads TGTGCTAGTGGCTTAGAGGAGTCTTACGGCTACACCTTC. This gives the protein CASGLEESYGYTF.

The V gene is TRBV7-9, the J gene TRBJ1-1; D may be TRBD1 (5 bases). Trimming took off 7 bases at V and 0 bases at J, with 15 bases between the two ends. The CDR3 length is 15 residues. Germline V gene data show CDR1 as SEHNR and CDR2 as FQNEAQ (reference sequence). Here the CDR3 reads CASIQTGGMNTEAFF. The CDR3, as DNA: TGTGCCAGCATCCAGACGGGGGGTATGAACACTGAAGCTTTCTTT.

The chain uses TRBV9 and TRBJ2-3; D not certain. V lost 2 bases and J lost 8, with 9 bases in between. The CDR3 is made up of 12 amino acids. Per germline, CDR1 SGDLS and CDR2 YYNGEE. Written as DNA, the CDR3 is TGTGCCAGCAGCGTCGTGGGTGGTACGCAGTATTTT. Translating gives CASSVVGGTQYF.

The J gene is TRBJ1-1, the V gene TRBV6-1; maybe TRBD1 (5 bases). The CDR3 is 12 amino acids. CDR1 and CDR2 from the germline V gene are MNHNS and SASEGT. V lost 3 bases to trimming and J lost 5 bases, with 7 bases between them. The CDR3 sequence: CASSDGATEAFF. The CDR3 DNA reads TGTGCCAGCAGTGATGGGGCAACTGAAGCTTTCTTT.

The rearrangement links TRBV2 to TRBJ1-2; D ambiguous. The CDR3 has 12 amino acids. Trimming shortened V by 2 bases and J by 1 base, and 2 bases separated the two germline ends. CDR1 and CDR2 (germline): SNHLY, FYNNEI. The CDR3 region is CASSENNYGYTF. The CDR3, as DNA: TGTGCCAGCAGTGAAAATAACTATGGCTACACCTTC.

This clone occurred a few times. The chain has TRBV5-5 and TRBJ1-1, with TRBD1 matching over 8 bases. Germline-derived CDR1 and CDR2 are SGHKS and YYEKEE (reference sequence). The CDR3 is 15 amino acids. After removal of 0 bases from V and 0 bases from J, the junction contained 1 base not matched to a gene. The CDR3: CASSLGQGLNTEAFF. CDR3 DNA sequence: TGTGCCAGCAGCTTGGGACAGGGGTTGAACACTGAAGCTTTCTTT.

The CDR3 here is CASSPDRISSYEQYF. The CDR3 DNA follows: TGTGCCAGCAGCCCCGACAGGATAAGCTCCTACGAGCAGTACTTC. V is TRBV6-5 and J is TRBJ2-7; a weak D match, TRBD1 (6 bases). Germline V gives CDR1 MNHEY, CDR2 SVGAGI. V shed 6 bases and J shed 0 bases, with 15 bases lying between them. The CDR3 spans 15 residues.

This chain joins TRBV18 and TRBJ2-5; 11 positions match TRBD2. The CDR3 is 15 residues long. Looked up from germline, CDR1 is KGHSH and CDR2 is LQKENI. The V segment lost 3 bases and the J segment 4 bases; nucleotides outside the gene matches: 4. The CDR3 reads CASSPGTSGGETQYF. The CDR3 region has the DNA TGTGCCAGCTCACCGGGAACTAGCGGGGGAGAGACCCAGTACTTC.

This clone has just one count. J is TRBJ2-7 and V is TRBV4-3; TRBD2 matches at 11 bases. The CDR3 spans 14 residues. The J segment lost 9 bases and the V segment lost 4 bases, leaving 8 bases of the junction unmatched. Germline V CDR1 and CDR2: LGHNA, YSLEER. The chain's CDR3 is CASSPTSGGFGQYF. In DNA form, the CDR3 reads TGCGCCAGCAGCCCTACTAGCGGGGGCTTTGGGCAGTACTTC.

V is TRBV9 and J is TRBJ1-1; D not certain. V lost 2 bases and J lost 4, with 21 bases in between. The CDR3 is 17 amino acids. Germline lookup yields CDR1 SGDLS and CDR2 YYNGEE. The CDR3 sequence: CASSVELRLKGGTEAFF. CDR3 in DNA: TGTGCCAGCAGCGTGGAATTGCGGCTTAAGGGCGGCACTGAAGCTTTCTTT.

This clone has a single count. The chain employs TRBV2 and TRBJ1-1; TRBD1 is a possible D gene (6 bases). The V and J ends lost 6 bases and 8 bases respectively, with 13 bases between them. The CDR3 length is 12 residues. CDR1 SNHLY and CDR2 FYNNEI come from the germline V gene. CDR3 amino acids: CASSLQGLEAFF. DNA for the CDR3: TGTGCCAGCAGCTTACAGGGCTTGGAAGCTTTCTTT.

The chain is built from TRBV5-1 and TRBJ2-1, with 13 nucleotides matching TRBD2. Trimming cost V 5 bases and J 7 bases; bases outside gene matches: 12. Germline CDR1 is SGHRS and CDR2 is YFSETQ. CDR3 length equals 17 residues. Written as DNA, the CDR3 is TGCGCCAGCAGTAAAGACCCCACTAGCGGGGGGGGGAATGAGCAGTTCTTC. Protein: CASSKDPTSGGGNEQFF. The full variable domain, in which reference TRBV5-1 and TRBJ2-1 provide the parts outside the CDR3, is KAGVTQTPRYLIKTRGQQVTLSCSPISGHRSVSWYQQTPGQGLQFLFEYFSETQRNKGNFPGRFSGRQFSNSRSEMNVSTLELGDSALYLCASSKDPTSGGGNEQFFGPGTRLTVL.

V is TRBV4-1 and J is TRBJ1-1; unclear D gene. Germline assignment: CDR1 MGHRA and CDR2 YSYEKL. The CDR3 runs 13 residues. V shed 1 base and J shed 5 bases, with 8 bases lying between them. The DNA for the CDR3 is TGCGCCAGCAGCCAAGGGTTTCGGACTGAAGCTTTCTTT. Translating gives CASSQGFRTEAFF.